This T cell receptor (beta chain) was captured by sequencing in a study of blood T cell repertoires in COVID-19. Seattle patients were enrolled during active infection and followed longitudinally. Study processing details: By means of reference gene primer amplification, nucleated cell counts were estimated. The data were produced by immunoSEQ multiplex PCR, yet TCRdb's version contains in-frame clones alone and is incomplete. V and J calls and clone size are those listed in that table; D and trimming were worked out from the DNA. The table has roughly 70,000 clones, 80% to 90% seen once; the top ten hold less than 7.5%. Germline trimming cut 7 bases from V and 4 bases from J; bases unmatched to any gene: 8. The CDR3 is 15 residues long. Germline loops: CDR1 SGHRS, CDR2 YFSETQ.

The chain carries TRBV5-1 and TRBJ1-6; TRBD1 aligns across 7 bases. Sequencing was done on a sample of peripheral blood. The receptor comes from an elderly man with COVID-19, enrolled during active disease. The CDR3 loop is CASSNRGSYNSPLHF. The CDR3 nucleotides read TGCGCCAGCTCTAACAGGGGATCATATAATTCACCCCTCCACTTT.